Following are 3 T cell receptor beta chains from one sample sequenced in a study of shared clonotypes between healthy human individuals. Selected positively for CCR7 and CD45RO-negative, naive CD8 cells excluded terminally differentiated effector memory CD45RA+ cells. Here immunoSEQ multiplex PCR was the method, and the copy in TCRdb shows in-frame clones only, minus some. Of around 2,000,000 clones in the sample, approximately 94% were seen once. The sequenced sample consisted of naive CD8+ T cells sorted from blood. These TCRs come from a man younger than 30 in good health.

This CDR3 is CASSFLGEQYF. CDR3 DNA: TGTGCCAGCAGCTTCTTAGGCGAGCAGTACTTC. The chain combines TRBV5-6 with TRBJ2-7; D gene unclear. Trimming cost V 2 bases and J 6 bases, with 6 bases left between them. CDR3 length: 11 amino acids. The germline V gene has CDR1 SGHDT and CDR2 YYEEEE.

This clone was seen once. The V call is TRBV11-1, the J call TRBJ2-7; no definite D call. The germline V and J ends were trimmed by 4 bases and 0 bases, with 13 bases remaining between them. This CDR3 has 15 residues. Germline V gene data show CDR1 as SGHAT and CDR2 as FQDESV (reference sequence). The CDR3 DNA reads TGTGCCAGCAGCTACATTGAGGCGCCCTCCTACGAGCAGTACTTC. Translation gives CASSYIEAPSYEQYF.

The chain couples TRBV11-2 to TRBJ2-7; possibly TRBD2 for D (5 bases). In germline, CDR1 is SGHAT, CDR2 FQNNGV. The CDR3 is 16 residues long. Trimming took off 0 bases at V and 0 bases at J, with 12 bases between the two ends. The CDR3 bases are TGTGCCAGCAGCTTAGATCGCGGGTCGAGCTCCTACGAGCAGTACTTC. It encodes CASSLDRGSSSYEQYF.